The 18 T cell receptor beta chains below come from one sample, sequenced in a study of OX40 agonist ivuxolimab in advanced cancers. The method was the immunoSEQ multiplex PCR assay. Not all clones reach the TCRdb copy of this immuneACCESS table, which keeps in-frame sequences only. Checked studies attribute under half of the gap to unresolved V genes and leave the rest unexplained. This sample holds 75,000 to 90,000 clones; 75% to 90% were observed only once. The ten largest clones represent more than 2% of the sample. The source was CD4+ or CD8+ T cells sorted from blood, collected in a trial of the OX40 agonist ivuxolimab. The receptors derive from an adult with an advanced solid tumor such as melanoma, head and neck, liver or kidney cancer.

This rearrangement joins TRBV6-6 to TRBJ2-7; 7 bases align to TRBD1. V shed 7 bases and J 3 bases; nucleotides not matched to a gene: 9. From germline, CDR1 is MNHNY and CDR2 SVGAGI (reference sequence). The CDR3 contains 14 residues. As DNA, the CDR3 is TGTGCCAGCATCGGGACAGTTCCTTACTACGAGCAGTACTTC. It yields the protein CASIGTVPYYEQYF.

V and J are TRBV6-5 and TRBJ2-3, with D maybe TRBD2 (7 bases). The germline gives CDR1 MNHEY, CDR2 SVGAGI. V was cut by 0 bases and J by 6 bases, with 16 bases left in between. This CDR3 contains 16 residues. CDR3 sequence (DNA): TGTGCCAGCAGTTACTCGGGAGGGGGGGCCTCGGATACGCAGTATTTT. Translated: CASSYSGGGASDTQYF.

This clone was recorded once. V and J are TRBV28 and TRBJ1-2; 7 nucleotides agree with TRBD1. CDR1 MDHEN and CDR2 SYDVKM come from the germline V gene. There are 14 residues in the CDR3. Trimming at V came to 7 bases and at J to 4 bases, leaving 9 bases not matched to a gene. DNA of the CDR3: TGTGCCAGCACCCTCACCGGGACAGCCTATGGCTACACCTTC. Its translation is CASTLTGTAYGYTF.

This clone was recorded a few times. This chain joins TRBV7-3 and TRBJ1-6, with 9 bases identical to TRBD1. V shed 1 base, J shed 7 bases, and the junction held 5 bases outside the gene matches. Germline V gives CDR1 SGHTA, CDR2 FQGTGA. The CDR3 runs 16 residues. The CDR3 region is CASSLMGQGGNSPLHF. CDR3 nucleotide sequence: TGTGCCAGCAGCTTAATGGGACAGGGAGGGAATTCACCCCTCCACTTT.

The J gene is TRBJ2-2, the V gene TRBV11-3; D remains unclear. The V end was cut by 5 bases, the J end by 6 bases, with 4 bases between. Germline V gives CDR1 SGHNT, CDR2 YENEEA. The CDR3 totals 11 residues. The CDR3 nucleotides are TGTGCCAGCAGCCGCGCCGGGGAGCTGTTTTTT. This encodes CASSRAGELFF.

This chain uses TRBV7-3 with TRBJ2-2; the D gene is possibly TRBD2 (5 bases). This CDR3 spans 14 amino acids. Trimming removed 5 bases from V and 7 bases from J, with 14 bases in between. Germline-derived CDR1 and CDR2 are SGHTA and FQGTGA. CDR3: CASSPQTGSGELFF. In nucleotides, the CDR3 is TGTGCCAGCAGCCCCCAAACGGGGAGCGGGGAGCTGTTTTTT.

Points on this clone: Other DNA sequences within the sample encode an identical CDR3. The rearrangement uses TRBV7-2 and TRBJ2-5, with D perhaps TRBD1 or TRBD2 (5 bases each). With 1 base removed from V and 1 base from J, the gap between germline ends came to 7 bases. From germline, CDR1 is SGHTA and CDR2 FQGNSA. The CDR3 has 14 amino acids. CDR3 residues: CASSLGGSQETQYF. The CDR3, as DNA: TGTGCCAGCAGCTTAGGGGGGTCCCAAGAGACCCAGTACTTC.

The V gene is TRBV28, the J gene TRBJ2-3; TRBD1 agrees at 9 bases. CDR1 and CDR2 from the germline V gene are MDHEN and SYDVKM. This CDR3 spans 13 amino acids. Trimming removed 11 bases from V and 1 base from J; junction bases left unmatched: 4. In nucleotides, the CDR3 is TGTGCCGCACGGGACAGGGGCACAGATACGCAGTATTTT. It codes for CAARDRGTDTQYF.

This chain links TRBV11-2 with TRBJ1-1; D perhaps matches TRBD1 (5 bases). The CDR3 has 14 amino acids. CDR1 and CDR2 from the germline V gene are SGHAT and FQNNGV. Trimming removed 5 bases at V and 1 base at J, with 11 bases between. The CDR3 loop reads CASSPGWGNTEAFF. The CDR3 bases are TGTGCCAGCAGCCCAGGGTGGGGGAACACTGAAGCTTTCTTT. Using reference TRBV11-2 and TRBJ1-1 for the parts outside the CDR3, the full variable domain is EAGVAQSPRYKIIEKRQSVAFWCNPISGHATLYWYQQILGQGPKLLIQFQNNGVVDDSQLPKDRFSAERLKGVDSTLKIQPAKLEDSAVYLCASSPGWGNTEAFFGQGTRLTVV.

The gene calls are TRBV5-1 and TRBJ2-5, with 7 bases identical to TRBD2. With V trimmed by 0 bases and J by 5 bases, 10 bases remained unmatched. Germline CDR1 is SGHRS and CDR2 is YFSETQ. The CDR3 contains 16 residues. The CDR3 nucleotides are TGCGCCAGCAGCTTGGCCCGGGGACTAAGTTCGGAGACCCAGTACTTC. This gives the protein CASSLARGLSSETQYF.

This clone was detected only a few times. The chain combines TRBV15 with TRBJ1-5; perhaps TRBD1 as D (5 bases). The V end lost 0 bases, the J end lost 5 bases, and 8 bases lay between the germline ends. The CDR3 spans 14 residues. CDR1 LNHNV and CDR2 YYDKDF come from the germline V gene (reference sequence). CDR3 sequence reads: CATSRDGTDQPQHF. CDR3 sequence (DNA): TGTGCCACCAGCAGAGACGGGACTGATCAGCCCCAGCATTTT.

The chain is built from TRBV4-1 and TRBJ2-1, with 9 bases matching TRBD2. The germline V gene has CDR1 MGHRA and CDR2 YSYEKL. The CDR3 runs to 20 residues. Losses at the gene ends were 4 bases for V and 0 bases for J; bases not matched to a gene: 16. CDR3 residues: CASSRQVGGGAGGSYNEQFF. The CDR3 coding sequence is TGCGCCAGCAGCCGCCAGGTTGGCGGGGGGGCTGGTGGCTCCTACAATGAGCAGTTCTTC.

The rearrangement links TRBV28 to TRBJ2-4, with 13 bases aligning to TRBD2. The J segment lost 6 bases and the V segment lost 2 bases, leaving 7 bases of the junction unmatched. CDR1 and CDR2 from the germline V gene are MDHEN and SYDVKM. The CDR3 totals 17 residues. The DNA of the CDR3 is TGTGCCAGCAGTTTACGCACTAGCGGGGGGGTCCTAAACATTCAGTACTTC. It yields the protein CASSLRTSGGVLNIQYF.

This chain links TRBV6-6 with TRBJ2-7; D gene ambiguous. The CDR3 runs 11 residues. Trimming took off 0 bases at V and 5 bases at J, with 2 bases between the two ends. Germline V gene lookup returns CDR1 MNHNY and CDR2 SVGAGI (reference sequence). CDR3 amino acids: CASSYSNEQYF. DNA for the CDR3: TGTGCCAGCAGTTACTCTAACGAGCAGTACTTC.

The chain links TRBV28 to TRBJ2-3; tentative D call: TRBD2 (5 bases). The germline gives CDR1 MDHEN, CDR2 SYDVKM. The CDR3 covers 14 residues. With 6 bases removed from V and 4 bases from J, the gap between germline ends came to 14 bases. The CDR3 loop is CASSYIGSADTQYF. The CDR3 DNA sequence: TGTGCCAGCAGCTACATAGGTAGCGCAGATACGCAGTATTTT.

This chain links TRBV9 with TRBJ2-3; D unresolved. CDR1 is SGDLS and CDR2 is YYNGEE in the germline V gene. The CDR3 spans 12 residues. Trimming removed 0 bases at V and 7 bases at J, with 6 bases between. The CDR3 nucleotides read TGTGCCAGCAGCGTAGTACGGAATACGCAGTATTTT. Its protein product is CASSVVRNTQYF.

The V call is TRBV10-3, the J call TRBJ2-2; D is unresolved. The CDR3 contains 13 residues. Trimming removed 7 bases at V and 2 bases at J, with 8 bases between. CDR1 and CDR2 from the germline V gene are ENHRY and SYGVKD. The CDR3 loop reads CAIMGDNTGELFF. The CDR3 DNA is TGTGCCATCATGGGTGATAACACCGGGGAGCTGTTTTTT.

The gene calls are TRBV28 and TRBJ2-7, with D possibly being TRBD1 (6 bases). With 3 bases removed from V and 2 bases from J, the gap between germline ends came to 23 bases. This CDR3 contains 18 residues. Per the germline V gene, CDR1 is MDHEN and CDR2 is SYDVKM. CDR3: CASSFPGQSERGTYEQYF. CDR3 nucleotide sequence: TGTGCCAGCAGTTTCCCGGGACAATCGGAGAGGGGGACCTACGAGCAGTACTTC.